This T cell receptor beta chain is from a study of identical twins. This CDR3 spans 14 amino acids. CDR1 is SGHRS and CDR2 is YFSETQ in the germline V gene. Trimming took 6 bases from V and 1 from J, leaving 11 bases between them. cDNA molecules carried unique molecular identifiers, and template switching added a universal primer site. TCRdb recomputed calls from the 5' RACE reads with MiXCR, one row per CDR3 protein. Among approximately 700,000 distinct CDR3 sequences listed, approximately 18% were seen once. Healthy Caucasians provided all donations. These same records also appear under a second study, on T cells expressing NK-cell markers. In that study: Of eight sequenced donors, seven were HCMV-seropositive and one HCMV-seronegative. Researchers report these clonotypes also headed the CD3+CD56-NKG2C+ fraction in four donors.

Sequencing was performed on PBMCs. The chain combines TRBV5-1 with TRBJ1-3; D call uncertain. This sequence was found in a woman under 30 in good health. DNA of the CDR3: TGCGCCAGCAAGGCTCAGGCTTCTGGAAACACCATATATTTT. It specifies CASKAQASGNTIYF.